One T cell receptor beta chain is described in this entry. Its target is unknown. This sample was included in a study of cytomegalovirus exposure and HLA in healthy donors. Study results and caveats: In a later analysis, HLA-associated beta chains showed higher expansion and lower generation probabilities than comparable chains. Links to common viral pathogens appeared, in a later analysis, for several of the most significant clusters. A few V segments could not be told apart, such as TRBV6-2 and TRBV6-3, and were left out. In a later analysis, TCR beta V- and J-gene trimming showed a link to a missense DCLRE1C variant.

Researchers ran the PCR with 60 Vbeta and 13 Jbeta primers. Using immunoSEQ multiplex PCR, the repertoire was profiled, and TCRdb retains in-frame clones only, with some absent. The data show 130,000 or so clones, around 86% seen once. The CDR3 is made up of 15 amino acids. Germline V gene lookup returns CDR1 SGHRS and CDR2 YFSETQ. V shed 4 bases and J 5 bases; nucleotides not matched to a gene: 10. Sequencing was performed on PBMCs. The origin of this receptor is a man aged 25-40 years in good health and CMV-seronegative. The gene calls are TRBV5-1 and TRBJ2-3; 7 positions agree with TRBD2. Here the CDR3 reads CASSQSGAAQDTQYF. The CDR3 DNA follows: TGCGCCAGCAGCCAAAGCGGGGCGGCACAAGATACGCAGTATTTT.